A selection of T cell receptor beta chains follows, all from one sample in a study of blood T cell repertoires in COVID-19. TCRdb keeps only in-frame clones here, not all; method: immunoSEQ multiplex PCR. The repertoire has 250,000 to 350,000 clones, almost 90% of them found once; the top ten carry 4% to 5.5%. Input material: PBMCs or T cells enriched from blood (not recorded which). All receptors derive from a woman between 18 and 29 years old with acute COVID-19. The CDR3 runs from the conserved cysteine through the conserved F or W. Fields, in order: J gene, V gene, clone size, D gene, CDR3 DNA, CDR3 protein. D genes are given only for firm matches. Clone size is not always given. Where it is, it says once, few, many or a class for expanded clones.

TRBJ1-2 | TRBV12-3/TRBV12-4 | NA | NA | TGTGCCAGCAGTTTACGCGGGGATTATGGCTACACCTTC | CASSLRGDYGYTF
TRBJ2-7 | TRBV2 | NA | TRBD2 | TGTGCCAGCAGACTAGCGGTTACCTACGAGCAGTACTTC | CASRLAVTYEQYF
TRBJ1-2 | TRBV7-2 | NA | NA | TGTGCCAGCAGCTTACAGGGCGGTGGCTACACCTTC | CASSLQGGGYTF
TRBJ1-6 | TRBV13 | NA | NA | TGTGCCAGCAGCCAGGACGGGCGGGGGAATTCACCCCTCCACTTT | CASSQDGRGNSPLHF
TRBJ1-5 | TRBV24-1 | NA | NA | TGTGCCACCAGTGATTCGCGGCAGGGCAATCAGGCCCAGCATTTT | CATSDSRQGNQAQHF
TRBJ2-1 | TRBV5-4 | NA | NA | TGTGCCAGCAGCTTTACATCCTACAATGAGCAGTTCTTC | CASSFTSYNEQFF
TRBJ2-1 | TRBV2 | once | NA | TGTGCCAGCAGTGAAGGGGAGGTCCGTTACAATGAGCAGTTCTTC | CASSEGEVRYNEQFF
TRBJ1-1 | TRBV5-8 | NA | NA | TGTGCCAGCAGCTCCCCGCTGAAGGGAGTCAACACTGAAGCTTTCTTT | CASSSPLKGVNTEAFF
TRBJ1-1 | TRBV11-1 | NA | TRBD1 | TGTGCCAGCAGCCTAGGGGACAGACTGAACACTGAAGCTTTCTTT | CASSLGDRLNTEAFF
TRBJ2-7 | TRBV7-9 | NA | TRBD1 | TGTGCCAGCAACGACGCCGGGACAGGGCCTTCCTACGAGCAGTACTTC | CASNDAGTGPSYEQYF
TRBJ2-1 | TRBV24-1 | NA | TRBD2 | TGTGCCACCCGGGGGGATCACAATGAGCAGTTCTTC | CATRGDHNEQFF
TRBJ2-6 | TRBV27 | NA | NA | TGTGCCAGCGGAACGGGGAGCTCTGGGGCCAACGTCCTGACTTTC | CASGTGSSGANVLTF
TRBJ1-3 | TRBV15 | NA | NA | TGTGCCACCACCCTCTCCCTCGGGGGGGATACTGGAAACACCATATATTTT | CATTLSLGGDTGNTIYF
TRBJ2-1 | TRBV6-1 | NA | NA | TGTGCCAGCAGTGAACAGGCGAGCTCCTACAATGAGCAGTTCTTC | CASSEQASSYNEQFF
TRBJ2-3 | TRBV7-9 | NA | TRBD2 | TGTGCCAGCAGCCTGGGGACTAGCACGAATACGCAGTATTTT | CASSLGTSTNTQYF
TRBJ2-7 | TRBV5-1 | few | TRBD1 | TGCGCCAGCAGTATGAGACAGGGGGCCTACGAGCAGTACTTC | CASSMRQGAYEQYF
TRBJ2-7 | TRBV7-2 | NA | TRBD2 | TGTGCCAGCAGCGGACTAGCCCCGTCCTTTATGTACGAGCAGTACTTC | CASSGLAPSFMYEQYF
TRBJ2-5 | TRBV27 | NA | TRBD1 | TGTGCCAGCAGTGTCCAGGGGGCGAAGACCCAGTACTTC | CASSVQGAKTQYF
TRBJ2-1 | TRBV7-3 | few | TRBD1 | TGTGCCAGCAGCGCCCTAGGGACAGGGATTTGGGAGCAGTTCTTC | CASSALGTGIWEQFF
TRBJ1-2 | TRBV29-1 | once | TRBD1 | TGCAGCGTCCTAGGGTACAGGGGCCGGCGGTATGGCTACACCTTC | CSVLGYRGRRYGYTF
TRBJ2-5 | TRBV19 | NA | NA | TGTGCCAGTAGTGGCAGGGTGCAAGAGACCCAGTACTTC | CASSGRVQETQYF
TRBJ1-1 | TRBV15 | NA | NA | TGTGCCACCAGCAGAACAGGCCTGGGCACTGAAGCTTTCTTT | CATSRTGLGTEAFF
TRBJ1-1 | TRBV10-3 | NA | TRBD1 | TGTGCCACGAGTCAGGGGGCGAACACTGAAGCTTTCTTT | CATSQGANTEAFF
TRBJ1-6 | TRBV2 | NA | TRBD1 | TGTGCCAGCAGCATGGACAGGAATGAAAATAATTCACCCCTCCACTTT | CASSMDRNENNSPLHF
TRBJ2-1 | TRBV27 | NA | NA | TGTGCCAGCAGTCCACGGGGGTACAATGAGCAGTTCTTC | CASSPRGYNEQFF
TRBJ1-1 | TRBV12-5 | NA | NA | TGTGCTAGTGGTCAGTACACTGAAGCTTTCTTT | CASGQYTEAFF
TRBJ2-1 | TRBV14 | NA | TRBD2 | TGTGCCAGCAGTGGTGCGGGAGTTTACAATGAGCAGTTCTTC | CASSGAGVYNEQFF
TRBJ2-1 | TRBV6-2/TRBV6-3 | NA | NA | TGTGCCAGCAGTTACTCGACCCGCGCGGATTTGCCCAAACGGAATGAGCAGTTCTTC | CASSYSTRADLPKRNEQFF
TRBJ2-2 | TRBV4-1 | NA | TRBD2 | TGCGCCAGCAGCCCGTCAGCGGGAGGGGACACCGGGGAGCTGTTTTTT | CASSPSAGGDTGELFF
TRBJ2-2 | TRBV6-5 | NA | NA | TGTGCCAGCAGTTCTAGCGCGACCGGGGAGCTGTTTTTT | CASSSSATGELFF
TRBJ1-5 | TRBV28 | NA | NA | TGTGCCAGCAGTCTATCATTCAATCAGCCCCAGCATTTT | CASSLSFNQPQHF
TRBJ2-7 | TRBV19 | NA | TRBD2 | TGTGCCAGTAGTATTAAGGCTAGCGGGAGTGAAGGCTACGAGCAGTACTTC | CASSIKASGSEGYEQYF
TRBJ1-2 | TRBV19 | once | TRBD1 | TGTGCCAGTAGTACGGACAGGGGGCTTAACTATGGCTACACCTTC | CASSTDRGLNYGYTF
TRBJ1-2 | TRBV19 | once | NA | TGTGCCAGTAGTATAGATCCAGCAGGGAACTATGGCTACACCTTC | CASSIDPAGNYGYTF
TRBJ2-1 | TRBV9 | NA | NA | TGTGCCAGCAGCGTAGGGGGGGAGCCCTACAATGAGCAGTTCTTC | CASSVGGEPYNEQFF
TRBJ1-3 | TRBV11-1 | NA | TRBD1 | TGTGCCAGCAGCCAAGACAGGGGATGGACGGCCATATATTTT | CASSQDRGWTAIYF
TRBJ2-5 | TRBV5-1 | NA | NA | TGCGCCAGCAGCCCAGGACAGTACCAAGAGACCCAGTACTTC | CASSPGQYQETQYF
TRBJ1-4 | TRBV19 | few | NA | TGTGCCAGTATGGGAGGTGGGGGTGAAAAACTGTTTTTT | CASMGGGGEKLFF
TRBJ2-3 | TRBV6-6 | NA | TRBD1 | TGTGCCAGCAGTAGCGACAGGGAAGGGCCAGATACGCAGTATTTT | CASSSDREGPDTQYF
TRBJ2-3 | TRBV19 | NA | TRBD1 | TGTGCCAGTAGTATGGGGCAGGGGGCTACAGATACGCAGTATTTT | CASSMGQGATDTQYF
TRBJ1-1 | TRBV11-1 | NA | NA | TGTGCCAGCAGCTACTCCCGGGTAGGCACTGAAGCTTTCTTT | CASSYSRVGTEAFF
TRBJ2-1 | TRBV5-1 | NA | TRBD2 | TGCGCCAGCAGCTTGCGGGGACTAGCCTCTTTCAATGAGCAGTTCTTC | CASSLRGLASFNEQFF
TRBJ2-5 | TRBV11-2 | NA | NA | TGTGCCAGCAGCTTAGTCGCGTCCCAAGAGACCCAGTACTTC | CASSLVASQETQYF
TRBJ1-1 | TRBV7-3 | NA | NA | TGTGCCAGCAGCTTAAAACCAAGAGGAGGGATGAGCACTGAAGCTTTCTTT | CASSLKPRGGMSTEAFF
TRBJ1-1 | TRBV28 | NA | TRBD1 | TGTGCCAGCAGTTTCCCGGGACAGGGGAACACTGAAGCTTTCTTT | CASSFPGQGNTEAFF
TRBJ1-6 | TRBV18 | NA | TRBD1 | TGTGCCAGCTCACCCTCACAGGGGGCTGGTAATTCACCCCTCCACTTT | CASSPSQGAGNSPLHF
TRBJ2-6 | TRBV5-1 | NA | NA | TGCGCCAGCAGCTTGGATCTTGTAGCGACAGGGGCCAACGTCCTGACTTTC | CASSLDLVATGANVLTF
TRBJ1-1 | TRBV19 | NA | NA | TGTGCCAGTAGTATTAACAGCATGAACACTGAAGCTTTCTTT | CASSINSMNTEAFF
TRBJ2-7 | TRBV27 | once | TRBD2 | TGTGCCAGCAGCAGTGGGCGGGAGAGGGGCTACGAGCAGTACTTC | CASSSGRERGYEQYF
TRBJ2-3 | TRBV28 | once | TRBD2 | TGTGCCAGCAGTTCACTAGCGGAGGGCACAGATACGCAGTATTTT | CASSSLAEGTDTQYF
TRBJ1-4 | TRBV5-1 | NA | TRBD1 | TGCGCCAGCGCCGCGGCAGGGGGCGAATGGGGTGAAAAACTGTTTTTT | CASAAAGGEWGEKLFF
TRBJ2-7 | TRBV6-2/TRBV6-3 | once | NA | TGTGCCAGCAGTTACGTGACCCCCGGGGAGCAGTACTTC | CASSYVTPGEQYF
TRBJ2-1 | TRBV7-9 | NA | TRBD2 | TGTGCCAGCAGTCCCCGGGGGGGAGGCAATGAGCAGTTCTTC | CASSPRGGGNEQFF
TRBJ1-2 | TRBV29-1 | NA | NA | TGCAGCGCGCAAACTACTTTGGGTGGCTACACCTTC | CSAQTTLGGYTF